What follows are 22 T cell receptor beta chains derived from one specimen sequenced in a study of blood T cell repertoires in COVID-19. Clones were read by immunoSEQ multiplex PCR, and TCRdb kept only the in-frame ones, dropping some. The sample includes 45,000 or so clones, approximately 90% of them seen just once. The material sequenced was peripheral blood. All receptors come from an elderly woman with active COVID-19.

The chain carries TRBV29-1 and TRBJ1-2; TRBD1 might be the D (5 bases). The CDR3 has 12 amino acids. Trimming took 6 bases from V and 8 from J, leaving 16 bases between them. Germline CDR1 reads SQVTM; CDR2 reads ANQGSEA. The CDR3: CSVEGTSGGYTF. The CDR3 DNA is TGCAGCGTGGAGGGGACCTCAGGGGGCTACACCTTC.

In its sample, this clone was seen a few times. This chain uses TRBV7-9 with TRBJ2-4; 9 bases map to TRBD1. With 5 bases clipped from V and 9 bases from J, the junction kept 11 bases outside the gene matches. This CDR3 has 15 amino acids. The germline gives CDR1 SEHNR, CDR2 FQNEAQ (reference sequence). CDR3 protein: CASSQDRGDSSIQYF. The CDR3 region has the DNA TGTGCCAGCAGCCAGGACAGGGGCGATTCGAGCATTCAGTACTTC.

V and J are TRBV6-5 and TRBJ2-1; the D is unclear. CDR1 and CDR2 (germline): MNHEY, SVGAGI. CDR3 length equals 13 residues. Trimming took off 6 bases at V and 7 bases at J, with 13 bases between the two ends. DNA of the CDR3: TGTGCCAGCAGGGCAATGAAACGAAATGAGCAGTTCTTC. It translates to CASRAMKRNEQFF.

The rearrangement uses TRBV19 and TRBJ2-3; 9 nucleotides agree with TRBD2. Germline loops: CDR1 LNHDA, CDR2 SQIVND (reference sequence). CDR3 length equals 18 residues. J lost 1 base, V lost 4 bases, and 12 bases had no gene match. The CDR3 DNA sequence: TGTGCCAGTAGTAGGATTAGCGGGGGAGGTGTGGGCACAGATACGCAGTATTTT. It is translated as CASSRISGGGVGTDTQYF.

This clone came up once. The V gene is TRBV19, the J gene TRBJ2-1, with D perhaps TRBD2 (5 bases). Deletions cut 4 bases from V and 1 base from J, with 11 bases between. Per the germline V gene, CDR1 is LNHDA and CDR2 is SQIVND (reference sequence). This CDR3 is 15 amino acids long. The CDR3 loop is CASSNRGSSYNEQFF. DNA for the CDR3: TGTGCCAGTAGTAACCGGGGTAGTTCCTACAATGAGCAGTTCTTC.

The rearrangement joins TRBV9 to TRBJ2-1, with 11 positions matching TRBD1. Germline CDR1 reads SGDLS; CDR2 reads YYNGEE. The J segment lost 7 bases and the V segment lost 3 bases, leaving 6 bases of the junction unmatched. The CDR3 consists of 15 residues. The DNA for the CDR3 is TGTGCCAGCAGCGGGGGACAGGGGGAAGCTAATGAGCAGTTCTTC. Translation: CASSGGQGEANEQFF.

V gene TRBV18 combines with J gene TRBJ1-1; no firm D call. V gave up 1 base and J gave up 0 bases, with 6 bases separating them. The CDR3 contains 14 residues. The germline V gene encodes CDR1 KGHSH and CDR2 LQKENI. CDR3: CASSPRGVNTEAFF. The CDR3, as DNA: TGTGCCAGCTCACCACGGGGAGTGAACACTGAAGCTTTCTTT.

The chain uses TRBV20-1 and TRBJ1-5; TRBD1 is a possible D gene (6 bases). V lost 3 bases to trimming and J lost 6 bases, with 15 bases between them. CDR1 and CDR2 from the germline V gene are DFQATT and SNEGSKA (reference sequence). The CDR3 has 14 residues. CDR3 region: CSASSGGRGQPQHF. The CDR3 DNA reads TGCAGTGCTAGTTCGGGGGGCCGGGGTCAGCCCCAGCATTTT.

The chain joins TRBV14 to TRBJ2-3; the D is unclear. Trimming removed 2 bases from V and 0 bases from J, with 18 bases in between. Germline V gene lookup returns CDR1 SGHDN and CDR2 FVKESK. The CDR3 totals 18 residues. The CDR3: CASSQRSLKLASTDTQYF. The CDR3 bases are TGTGCCAGCAGCCAACGATCCCTCAAGTTAGCTAGCACAGATACGCAGTATTTT.

The genes are TRBV5-8 and TRBJ1-1, with 9 bases that match TRBD1. The CDR3 contains 18 residues. In germline, CDR1 is SGHTS, CDR2 YDEGEE. The trim removed 1 base at V and 2 bases at J, leaving 12 bases unmatched. The CDR3 coding sequence is TGTGCCAGCAGCTTGAGGGGCACAGGGGGCTACCGTAACACTGAAGCTTTCTTT. Its translation is CASSLRGTGGYRNTEAFF.

The chain employs TRBV28 and TRBJ1-1; TRBD1 matches at 10 bases. J gave up 9 bases and V 6 bases, and 10 bases lay outside the gene matches. The CDR3 is 14 amino acids. CDR1 is MDHEN, CDR2 SYDVKM, per germline. Written as DNA, the CDR3 is TGTGCCAGCAGCCGAGGACAGGGGGTTTATAAAGCTTTCTTT. It encodes CASSRGQGVYKAFF.

The gene calls are TRBV5-1 and TRBJ2-7; 8 bases line up with TRBD2. Germline lookup yields CDR1 SGHRS and CDR2 YFSETQ. This CDR3 has 15 residues. Trimming cost V 2 bases and J 3 bases; bases outside gene matches: 7. The CDR3 loop is CASSLAGDRLYEQYF. In DNA form, the CDR3 reads TGCGCCAGCAGCTTAGCGGGGGATCGACTCTACGAGCAGTACTTC.

In its sample, this clone was seen once. At one boundary the junction diverges from the germline segment, which might be a read error. The sample holds other DNA sequences that translate to the same CDR3. This chain joins TRBV6-5 and TRBJ1-1, with D possibly TRBD1 on 6 matching bases. In germline, CDR1 is MNHEY, CDR2 SVGAGI. The CDR3 has 12 residues. DNA of the CDR3: TGCGCCAGCAGCACAGGACAGATGGAAGCTTTCTTT. Encoded protein: CASSTGQMEAFF.

The chain has TRBV30 and TRBJ2-5, with TRBD2 identical over 15 bases. Germline V gene lookup returns CDR1 GTSNPN and CDR2 SVGIG (reference sequence). With V trimmed by 1 base and J by 1 base, 1 base remained unmatched. The CDR3 consists of 16 residues. This CDR3 is CAWSGTSGGAQETQYF. In DNA form, the CDR3 reads TGTGCCTGGAGTGGGACTAGCGGGGGGGCCCAAGAGACCCAGTACTTC.

The gene calls are TRBV2 and TRBJ2-1; 7 bases agree with TRBD1. This CDR3 is 15 amino acids long. After removal of 0 bases from V and 5 bases from J, the junction contained 4 bases not matched to a gene. Germline lookup yields CDR1 SNHLY and CDR2 FYNNEI. CDR3 residues: CASSEAWGQNNEQFF. Here the CDR3 DNA reads TGTGCCAGCAGTGAAGCCTGGGGACAGAACAATGAGCAGTTCTTC.

This sequence joins TRBV5-8 and TRBJ1-2; D ambiguous. The CDR3 contains 16 residues. V lost 1 base and J 2 bases, leaving 15 bases between the germline ends. The germline V gene encodes CDR1 SGHTS and CDR2 YDEGEE. CDR3 protein: CASSLKDTTTNYGYTF. DNA of the CDR3: TGTGCCAGCAGCTTGAAAGACACAACGACCAACTATGGCTACACCTTC.

The rearrangement links TRBV6-5 to TRBJ1-4; TRBD1 aligns across 7 bases. Germline V lookup: CDR1 MNHEY, CDR2 SVGAGI. V shed 6 bases and J 7 bases; nucleotides not matched to a gene: 11. This CDR3 comprises 15 residues. The CDR3 sequence: CASRLYRGFGEKLFF. The CDR3 region has the DNA TGTGCCAGCAGGCTATACAGGGGTTTTGGTGAAAAACTGTTTTTT.

In DNA, the CDR3 is TGTGCCAGCAGCCTTCCAGGGACAGGGGCAGATACGCAGTATTTT. Residues: CASSLPGTGADTQYF. This rearrangement joins TRBV7-9 to TRBJ2-3, with 10 bases lining up with TRBD1. Per germline, CDR1 SEHNR and CDR2 FQNEAQ (reference sequence). The CDR3 consists of 15 residues. V shed 5 bases, J shed 4 bases, and the junction held 6 bases outside the gene matches.

The chain employs TRBV11-2 and TRBJ2-5, with 9 positions matching TRBD2. The CDR3 runs 16 residues. Trimming cost V 1 base and J 2 bases; bases outside gene matches: 5. CDR1 and CDR2 (germline): SGHAT, FQNNGV. CDR3 nucleotide sequence: TGTGCCAGCAGCTTAGTAGCGGGGGCACAACAAGAGACCCAGTACTTC. Translated, it gives CASSLVAGAQQETQYF.

The chain employs TRBV18 and TRBJ2-1; 15 bases agree with TRBD2. Germline CDR1 KGHSH, CDR2 LQKENI. This CDR3 region has 18 residues. Trimming removed 3 bases from V and 9 bases from J; junction bases left unmatched: 12. CDR3 in amino acids: CASSPRSRTSGGAAEQFF. The CDR3 DNA is TGTGCCAGCTCACCCCGAAGCAGGACTAGCGGGGGGGCTGCTGAGCAGTTCTTC.

This chain links TRBV2 with TRBJ1-5; a weak D match, TRBD1 (5 bases). The germline CDR1 and CDR2 sequences are SNHLY and FYNNEI. This CDR3 is built from 16 residues. The germline V and J ends were trimmed by 2 bases and 7 bases, with 18 bases remaining between them. CDR3 DNA sequence: TGTGCCAGCAGTGAAATGGGGGGGGTTGGCTCCCAGCCCCAGCATTTT. Its translation: CASSEMGGVGSQPQHF.

The chain employs TRBV5-5 and TRBJ2-6; no clear D. Trimming pared 2 bases from V and 4 bases from J, leaving 10 bases between. Per the germline V gene, CDR1 is SGHKS and CDR2 is YYEKEE (reference sequence). The CDR3 covers 15 residues. DNA for the CDR3: TGTGCCAGCAGCTTAATATATTCCGGGGCCAACGTCCTGACTTTC. It yields the protein CASSLIYSGANVLTF.